The 30 T cell receptor beta chains below all came from one sample that was sequenced in a study of T cell repertoires in cytomegalovirus infection. These TCRs are of unknown antigen specificity. From the reads, TCRdb called clonotypes with MiXCR, one entry per CDR3 protein. Of about 130,000 distinct CDR3 sequences in the sample, roughly a third were seen once. The sample here was CD8+ T cells from cultured PBMCs, taken from culture after CMV antigen stimulation. The source of these receptors is a human donor in good health (CMV status not recorded). Some clones in this sample may be carry-over from other donors' samples.

The V call is TRBV19, the J call TRBJ2-4; D remains ambiguous. From germline, CDR1 is LNHDA and CDR2 SQIVND (reference sequence). The CDR3 consists of 16 residues. V was cut by 5 bases and J by 0 bases, with 14 bases left in between. The CDR3 sequence is CASSAFVDLAKNIQYF. In DNA form, the CDR3 reads TGTGCCAGTAGTGCTTTTGTGGATCTAGCCAAAAACATTCAGTACTTC.

J is TRBJ1-3 and V is TRBV28, with no clear D. With 5 bases removed from V and 0 bases from J, the gap between germline ends came to 11 bases. CDR1 and CDR2 (germline): MDHEN, SYDVKM. This CDR3 region has 15 residues. The CDR3: CASSEDWSSGNTIYF. The CDR3 bases are TGTGCCAGCAGTGAAGACTGGAGCTCTGGAAACACCATATATTTT.

The chain couples TRBV7-6 to TRBJ2-1; D may correspond to TRBD1 or TRBD2 (5 bases each). The CDR3 loop spans 14 amino acids. Germline CDR1 SGHVS, CDR2 FNYEAQ. The V gene lost 4 bases and the J gene lost 3 bases, with 10 bases spanning the gap. CDR3 in amino acids: CASSSRESYNEQFF. DNA for the CDR3: TGTGCCAGCAGCTCCAGGGAGAGCTACAATGAGCAGTTCTTC.

The chain links TRBV7-2 to TRBJ2-3, with D possibly matching TRBD2 (5 bases). Germline loops: CDR1 SGHTA, CDR2 FQGNSA. The CDR3 consists of 15 residues. Trimming shortened V by 1 base and J by 0 bases, and 8 bases separated the two germline ends. In DNA form, the CDR3 reads TGTGCCAGCAGCTTAGTTCGGGGTAGCACAGATACGCAGTATTTT. This encodes CASSLVRGSTDTQYF.

The chain carries TRBV6-6 and TRBJ2-1, with 7 positions matching TRBD1. The J segment lost 6 bases and the V segment lost 6 bases, leaving 5 bases of the junction unmatched. CDR1 and CDR2 from the germline V gene are MNHNY and SVGAGI (reference sequence). The length of the CDR3 is 13 residues. The CDR3 nucleotides read TGTGCCAGCAGGTTAGGGACAGTCAATGAGCAGTTCTTC. It encodes CASRLGTVNEQFF.

The CDR3 DNA is TGTGCCAGCAGAGAAACAGGGGGCCGCGAGCCCCAGCATTTT. Translated, it gives CASRETGGREPQHF. The chain couples TRBV27 to TRBJ1-5; TRBD1 matches at 9 bases. V was clipped by 6 bases and J by 8 bases; unmatched bases: 8. The CDR3 sequence is 14 residues long. Per germline, CDR1 MNHEY and CDR2 SMNVEV (reference sequence).

The J gene is TRBJ2-1, the V gene TRBV4-3; 9 nucleotides match TRBD1. The J segment lost 4 bases and the V segment lost 0 bases, leaving 1 base of the junction unmatched. Germline loops: CDR1 LGHNA, CDR2 YSLEER. CDR3 length: 15 residues. The CDR3 DNA reads TGCGCCAGCAGCCAAGATGGGACAGGGTACAATGAGCAGTTCTTC. Translation: CASSQDGTGYNEQFF.

This rearrangement joins TRBV20-1 to TRBJ2-1; D is undetermined. The CDR3 is 14 residues long. V was pared by 1 base and J by 0 bases, with 7 bases between. CDR1 and CDR2 from the germline V gene are DFQATT and SNEGSKA (reference sequence). As DNA, the CDR3 is TGCAGTGCTAGAGTACCTAGCTCCTACAATGAGCAGTTCTTC. Translating it yields CSARVPSSYNEQFF.

The chain combines TRBV18 with TRBJ2-5, with D uncertain. Germline loops: CDR1 KGHSH, CDR2 LQKENI. Trimming took off 3 bases at V and 0 bases at J, with 17 bases between the two ends. CDR3 length equals 17 residues. CDR3 coding DNA: TGTGCCAGCTCACCTTCCCCGCCAGACCCGTACCAAGAGACCCAGTACTTC. It encodes CASSPSPPDPYQETQYF.

The chain carries TRBV5-6 and TRBJ2-1, with TRBD2 identical over 10 bases. Per the germline V gene, CDR1 is SGHDT and CDR2 is YYEEEE. CDR3 length equals 15 residues. V lost 4 bases and J lost 2; bases outside the gene matches: 3. In DNA, the CDR3 is TGTGCCAGCAGCGCTCTAGCGGGGGCCTACAATGAGCAGTTCTTC. Translated: CASSALAGAYNEQFF. Using reference TRBV5-6 and TRBJ2-1 for the parts outside the CDR3, the full variable domain is DAGVTQSPTHLIKTRGQQVTLRCSPKSGHDTVSWYQQALGQGPQFIFQYYEEEERQRGNFPDRFSGHQFPNYSSELNVNALLLGDSALYLCASSALAGAYNEQFFGPGTRLTVL.

In this sample, this clonotype turned up once. V and J are TRBV27 and TRBJ2-5; tentative D call: TRBD2 (6 bases). Germline V gives CDR1 MNHEY, CDR2 SMNVEV (reference sequence). V lost 5 bases to trimming and J lost 12 bases, with 25 bases between them. CDR3 length: 15 residues. The CDR3 coding sequence is TGTGCCAGCAGTCCAGCCGGGCCCCCGGCCTGGGGGGAGTACTTC. It specifies CASSPAGPPAWGEYF.

The chain uses TRBV27 and TRBJ2-5; D is undetermined. The V and J ends lost 2 bases and 5 bases respectively, with 12 bases between them. In germline, CDR1 is MNHEY, CDR2 SMNVEV (reference sequence). The CDR3 consists of 14 residues. The CDR3 nucleotides read TGTGCCAGCAGTTTAGTTTCGCCCGGGGAGACCCAGTACTTC. It translates to CASSLVSPGETQYF.

V usage is TRBV2 and J usage is TRBJ1-5; a weak D match, TRBD1 (6 bases). Germline loops: CDR1 SNHLY, CDR2 FYNNEI. The CDR3 contains 16 residues. V was shortened by 7 bases and J by 2 bases, with 18 bases between the two germline ends. The CDR3 loop reads CASTDSPGARNQPQHF. The CDR3 DNA reads TGTGCCAGCACCGATTCCCCGGGGGCGCGCAATCAGCCCCAGCATTTT.

This clonotype turned up a few times. V gene TRBV11-2 combines with J gene TRBJ2-1; 10 bases are a match to TRBD2. Looked up from germline, CDR1 is SGHAT and CDR2 is FQNNGV. The CDR3 covers 17 residues. Trimming took 2 bases from V and 8 from J; bases not matched to a gene: 12. The CDR3 DNA is TGTGCCAGCAGCTTATCAGTTAGCCTAGCGGGGGTGGATGAGCAGTTCTTC. It is translated as CASSLSVSLAGVDEQFF.

The table lists this clonotype with a few counts. The V call is TRBV6-1, the J call TRBJ2-7, with a weak D call TRBD2 (6 bases). CDR1 and CDR2 from the germline V gene are MNHNS and SASEGT. The CDR3 totals 14 residues. V was shortened by 11 bases and J by 4 bases, with 21 bases between the two germline ends. CDR3 amino acids: CACAGRGIWYEQYF. DNA of the CDR3: TGTGCCTGCGCGGGACGGGGAATCTGGTACGAGCAGTACTTC.

The chain combines TRBV7-9 with TRBJ1-1, with D unclear. Between the trimmed V and J ends, which lost 5 bases and 8 bases, there was a span of 9 bases. The CDR3 is 11 residues long. Germline values: CDR1 SEHNR, CDR2 FQNEAQ (reference sequence). The CDR3, as DNA: TGTGCCAGCAGCCGACACCCCGAAGCTTTCTTT. It yields the protein CASSRHPEAFF.

The rearrangement joins TRBV13 to TRBJ2-7, with 9 bases aligning to TRBD1. Germline V gene data show CDR1 as PRHDT and CDR2 as FYEKMQ (reference sequence). The V segment lost 2 bases and the J segment 3 bases; nucleotides outside the gene matches: 8. The CDR3 consists of 16 residues. DNA for the CDR3: TGTGCCAGCAGCTTACACGGACAGGGGAAGAACTACGAGCAGTACTTC. It translates to CASSLHGQGKNYEQYF.

This clonotype was found many times. This chain joins TRBV7-9 and TRBJ1-2, with 8 bases fitting TRBD1. Germline V CDR1 and CDR2: SEHNR, FQNEAQ (reference sequence). The CDR3 has 14 residues. Trimming cost V 1 base and J 4 bases; bases outside gene matches: 2. The CDR3 region is CASSLGTGGYGYTF. As DNA, the CDR3 is TGTGCCAGCAGCTTAGGCACAGGGGGCTATGGCTACACCTTC.

The V gene is TRBV29-1, the J gene TRBJ2-1; TRBD2 matches 14 bases. V lost 6 bases and J lost 3; bases outside the gene matches: 4. Germline CDR1 SQVTM, CDR2 ANQGSEA. The length of the CDR3 is 15 residues. The CDR3 bases are TGCAGCGTCGGGACTAGCGGGGGATTCTACAATGAGCAGTTCTTC. Translated: CSVGTSGGFYNEQFF.

The table lists this clonotype with a few counts. The chain has TRBV6-5 and TRBJ1-1, with no clear D. V was cut by 2 bases and J by 6 bases, with 10 bases left in between. This CDR3 spans 13 amino acids. Germline V gene sequence: CDR1 MNHEY, CDR2 SVGAGI. The CDR3 DNA reads as TGTGCCAGCAGTTACGGGGATCTCTCTGAAGCTTTCTTT. It codes for CASSYGDLSEAFF.

The gene calls are TRBV7-6 and TRBJ2-2; D tentatively fits TRBD1 or TRBD2 (6 bases each). The CDR3 loop spans 16 amino acids. The ends were cut back, 1 base at V and 4 bases at J, with 13 bases in the middle. Germline lookup yields CDR1 SGHVS and CDR2 FNYEAQ. CDR3 amino acids: CASSLEYGGPTGELFF. In nucleotides, the CDR3 is TGTGCCAGCAGCTTAGAATACGGGGGCCCCACCGGGGAGCTGTTTTTT.

This clonotype was detected a few times. The chain links TRBV19 to TRBJ2-3; no reliable D call. The CDR3 is 13 amino acids. Germline lookup yields CDR1 LNHDA and CDR2 SQIVND (reference sequence). The ends were cut back, 3 bases at V and 6 bases at J, with 10 bases in the middle. CDR3: CASSIGFKDTQYF. For the CDR3, the DNA is TGTGCCAGTAGTATTGGGTTCAAGGATACGCAGTATTTT.

This clonotype appeared a few times. The chain carries TRBV2 and TRBJ1-6; D unresolved. Germline lookup yields CDR1 SNHLY and CDR2 FYNNEI. Trimming removed 4 bases at V and 6 bases at J, with 19 bases between. CDR3 size: 17 residues. The CDR3 loop is CASSVIPNTASNSPLHF. DNA for the CDR3: TGTGCCAGCAGTGTGATCCCTAATACAGCAAGTAATTCACCCCTCCACTTT.

V gene TRBV6-5 combines with J gene TRBJ2-5; D may correspond to TRBD1 or TRBD2 (6 bases each). Deletions cut 0 bases from V and 5 bases from J, with 16 bases between. CDR3 length: 16 amino acids. CDR1 is MNHEY, CDR2 SVGAGI, per germline. Here the CDR3 DNA reads TGTGCCAGCAGTTACTCGGTAAAGGGGGGCACCGAGACCCAGTACTTC. It is translated as CASSYSVKGGTETQYF.

The rearrangement uses TRBV29-1 and TRBJ1-2; D is ambiguous. From germline, CDR1 is SQVTM and CDR2 ANQGSEA. The germline V and J ends were trimmed by 2 bases and 2 bases, with 18 bases remaining between them. The CDR3 is 16 residues long. The CDR3 DNA is TGCAGCGTTGAATCCCGAGTGGGGTTAGCGAACTATGGCTACACCTTC. It specifies CSVESRVGLANYGYTF.

Regarding this clonotype: Mismatch with germline at one junction end may stem from a read error. The CDR3 region is CVSTDQDTLYTGELFF. The CDR3 region has the DNA TGTGTCAGCACCGACCAGGACACCCTTTACACCGGGGAGCTGTTTTTT. The V call is TRBV27, the J call TRBJ2-2; TRBD1 is a possible D gene (5 bases). Per the germline V gene, CDR1 is MNHEY and CDR2 is SMNVEV (reference sequence). The CDR3 runs to 16 residues.

The CDR3 is CASSPRLAVVSNEQFF. In DNA form, the CDR3 reads TGTGCCAGCAGTCCCAGACTAGCGGTAGTCTCCAATGAGCAGTTCTTC. The chain carries TRBV27 and TRBJ2-1; 9 bases agree with TRBD2. CDR3 length: 16 residues. The J segment lost 6 bases and the V segment lost 5 bases, leaving 11 bases of the junction unmatched. From germline, CDR1 is MNHEY and CDR2 SMNVEV (reference sequence).

A few counts support this clonotype. V gene TRBV4-3 combines with J gene TRBJ1-5, with TRBD1 matching 7 bases. CDR1 is LGHNA and CDR2 is YSLEER in the germline V gene. With V trimmed by 3 bases and J by 4 bases, 0 bases remained unmatched. The CDR3 is made up of 13 amino acids. The CDR3 region is CASSQDRNQPQHF. DNA of the CDR3: TGCGCCAGCAGCCAGGACAGGAATCAGCCCCAGCATTTT.

The chain recombines TRBV6-5 with TRBJ1-1; D possibly corresponds to TRBD1 (6 bases). The V gene lost 6 bases and the J gene lost 0 bases, with 14 bases spanning the gap. Germline V gives CDR1 MNHEY, CDR2 SVGAGI. CDR3 length equals 15 residues. CDR3 sequence (DNA): TGTGCCAGCAGCTTGACAGGAGATATGAACACTGAAGCTTTCTTT. It translates to CASSLTGDMNTEAFF.

This clonotype was observed a handful of times. The genes are TRBV7-9 and TRBJ2-7, with 9 nucleotides matching TRBD1. The V and J ends lost 0 bases and 1 base, in that order; junction bases with no gene match: 4. CDR3 length: 16 amino acids. Germline loops: CDR1 SEHNR, CDR2 FQNEAQ (reference sequence). The CDR3 region is CASSLAGTGRSYEQYF. The CDR3 DNA is TGTGCCAGCAGCTTAGCGGGGACAGGGCGATCCTACGAGCAGTACTTC.